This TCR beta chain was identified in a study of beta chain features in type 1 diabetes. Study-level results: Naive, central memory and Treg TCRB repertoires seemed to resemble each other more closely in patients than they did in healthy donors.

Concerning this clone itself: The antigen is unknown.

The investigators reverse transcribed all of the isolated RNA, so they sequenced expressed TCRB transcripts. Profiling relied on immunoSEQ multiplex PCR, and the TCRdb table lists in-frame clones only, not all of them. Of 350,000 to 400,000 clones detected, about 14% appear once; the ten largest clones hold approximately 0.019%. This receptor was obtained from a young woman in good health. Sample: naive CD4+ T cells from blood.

CDR3 residues: CASSPEVGTSGSLYEQYF. DNA of the CDR3: TGTGCCAGCAGCCCAGAAGTGGGGACTAGCGGGAGTCTCTACGAGCAGTACTTC. The chain combines TRBV7-9 with TRBJ2-7; 14 bases fit TRBD2. CDR1 SEHNR and CDR2 FQNEAQ come from the germline V gene (reference sequence). V was pared by 5 bases and J by 3 bases, with 12 bases of the junction left unmatched. This CDR3 comprises 18 residues.